The sequence of this TCR beta chain was determined in a study of monozygotic twins with inflammatory bowel disease. CDR3 length equals 16 residues. TCRdb reprocessed the 5' RACE reads and stores each CDR3 protein as one record, lacking DNA. Here the sample table reports approximately 100,000 distinct CDR3 sequences. Sequences were obtained from blood. J is TRBJ2-3 and V is TRBV12-3 or TRBV12-4; TCRdb calls TRBD1, which cannot be checked without DNA. This receptor was taken from a human donor with ulcerative colitis or Crohn's disease, or a healthy co-twin of an affected twin (not recorded which). Here the CDR3 reads CASSFLGQGLLDTQYF.